This T cell receptor (beta chain) was sequenced during a study of long-term antiretroviral therapy in people with HIV. Notes on the study in general: Clonotypes expanded prior to ART showed repertoire dominance at all sampled time points.

Comment on this clone: Its antigen remains unidentified.

Sequencing used immunoSEQ v3.0 at survey level. Some clones are missing from TCRdb's copy, which holds only in-frame ones; the method was immunoSEQ multiplex PCR. This sample has tens of thousands of clones, with around 80% found just once. The CDR3 is made up of 15 amino acids. Deletions cut 0 bases from V and 5 bases from J, with 13 bases between. CDR1 and CDR2 from the germline V gene are SGHTA and FQGNSA. This receptor was obtained from a woman aged 45-60 years with HIV. The J gene is TRBJ2-5, the V gene TRBV7-2; D may be TRBD2 (6 bases). Source: unsorted PBMCs, taken 3.1 years after starting antiretroviral therapy. CDR3 in amino acids: CASSLARGRRETQYF. The CDR3 DNA reads as TGTGCCAGCAGCTTAGCCCGGGGGAGGAGGGAGACCCAGTACTTC.